The 22 T cell receptor beta chains in this list originate from one sample, sequenced in a study of Tregs in tolerant kidney transplant recipients. TCRdb keeps only in-frame clones here, not all; method: immunoSEQ multiplex PCR. This table has about 69,000 clones, about 89% appearing once. The sample in question was CD4+ T cells from blood, obtained before the transplant. All receptors come from a human donor who received a combined kidney and bone marrow transplant.

The chain joins TRBV11-1 to TRBJ1-1; no clear D. Germline V gene data show CDR1 as SGHAT and CDR2 as FQDESV (reference sequence). Trimming removed 1 base from V and 7 bases from J, with 13 bases in between. The CDR3 totals 14 residues. CDR3 residues: CASSLGARDGEAFF. The CDR3 bases are TGTGCCAGCAGCTTAGGGGCTCGTGACGGTGAAGCTTTCTTT.

CDR3 coding DNA: TGTGCCAGCAGTGAAGGCGGCAGCTACGAGCAGTACTTC. Translating it yields CASSEGGSYEQYF. The rearrangement joins TRBV25-1 to TRBJ2-7; D is uncertain. This CDR3 is 13 amino acids long. Trimming shortened V by 2 bases and J by 3 bases, and 8 bases separated the two germline ends. The germline V gene has CDR1 MGHDK and CDR2 SYGVNS.

The chain links TRBV30 to TRBJ2-7; 8 nucleotides align to TRBD2. With V trimmed by 2 bases and J by 3 bases, 6 bases remained unmatched. CDR1 is GTSNPN and CDR2 is SVGIG in the germline V gene (reference sequence). This CDR3 is built from 14 residues. CDR3 protein: CAWSLTGGNYEQYF. As DNA, the CDR3 is TGTGCCTGGAGTTTGACGGGAGGGAACTACGAGCAGTACTTC.

The chain joins TRBV18 to TRBJ2-5; 7 bases are shared with TRBD1. J was trimmed by 5 bases and V by 5 bases; bases with no gene match: 5. Per germline, CDR1 KGHSH and CDR2 LQKENI. The CDR3 totals 13 residues. This CDR3 is CASSSDRVETQYF. The CDR3 DNA reads as TGTGCCAGCTCATCAGACAGGGTGGAGACCCAGTACTTC.

The chain links TRBV6-5 to TRBJ1-5; possible D gene TRBD1, 5 bases. This CDR3 is 14 amino acids long. Germline assignment: CDR1 MNHEY and CDR2 SVGAGI. V shed 5 bases and J shed 5 bases, with 13 bases lying between them. CDR3 sequence reads: CASSPFQGDQPQHF. The CDR3 region has the DNA TGTGCCAGCAGTCCATTCCAGGGCGATCAGCCCCAGCATTTT.

The chain has TRBV2 and TRBJ1-5, with 8 bases identical to TRBD1. Trimming took 3 bases from V and 3 from J; bases not matched to a gene: 4. The CDR3 has 15 residues. Germline V gene sequence: CDR1 SNHLY, CDR2 FYNNEI. The CDR3 protein is CASSEGQAVNQPQHF. In DNA form, the CDR3 reads TGTGCCAGCAGTGAGGGACAGGCGGTCAATCAGCCCCAGCATTTT.

The chain recombines TRBV11-2 with TRBJ2-7; 9 nucleotides align to TRBD1. Losses at the gene ends were 6 bases for V and 1 base for J; bases not matched to a gene: 10. The CDR3 consists of 16 residues. Germline V gene sequence: CDR1 SGHAT, CDR2 FQNNGV. Written as DNA, the CDR3 is TGTGCCAGCAGACTAGGACAGGGGCAAGTTTCCTACGAGCAGTACTTC. This gives the protein CASRLGQGQVSYEQYF.

This clone was seen a single time. The genes are TRBV2 and TRBJ1-3; D remains unclear. Germline V gives CDR1 SNHLY, CDR2 FYNNEI. V shed 7 bases and J shed 3 bases, with 13 bases lying between them. CDR3 size: 14 residues. CDR3 nucleotide sequence: TGTGCCAGCAACCCGAGAGTACTTGGAAACACCATATATTTT. It translates to CASNPRVLGNTIYF.

This chain uses TRBV19 with TRBJ1-2; 7 positions agree with TRBD1. The CDR3 runs to 13 residues. Germline loops: CDR1 LNHDA, CDR2 SQIVND (reference sequence). With V trimmed by 6 bases and J by 3 bases, 4 bases remained unmatched. The CDR3 DNA sequence: TGTGCCAGTAGCACCACAGGGGACTATGGCTACACCTTC. As protein: CASSTTGDYGYTF.

In this sample, this clone turned up once. The chain carries TRBV19 and TRBJ2-1; 7 nucleotides agree with TRBD1. Trimming removed 10 bases from V and 0 bases from J; junction bases left unmatched: 6. Germline V gene sequence: CDR1 LNHDA, CDR2 SQIVND (reference sequence). CDR3 length: 14 amino acids. CDR3: CATSGQNSYNEQFF. The CDR3 coding sequence is TGTGCCACCTCGGGACAGAACTCCTACAATGAGCAGTTCTTC.

J is TRBJ2-7 and V is TRBV5-5; 11 positions match TRBD2. This CDR3 spans 14 amino acids. Germline lookup yields CDR1 SGHKS and CDR2 YYEKEE (reference sequence). V gave up 4 bases and J gave up 8 bases; unmatched junction bases: 8. DNA of the CDR3: TGTGCCAGCAGCACCGGACTAGCGGGCACGAAGCAGTACTTC. Its protein product is CASSTGLAGTKQYF.

J is TRBJ1-1 and V is TRBV4-1, with 7 bases matching TRBD1. The CDR3 runs to 13 residues. V lost 1 base, J lost 8 bases, and 4 bases stayed unmatched. Germline V CDR1 and CDR2: MGHRA, YSYEKL. DNA for the CDR3: TGCGCCAGCAGCCAAGGCGGACAGGAGGAAGCTTTCTTT. This sequence encodes CASSQGGQEEAFF.

The chain employs TRBV10-3 and TRBJ2-7, with 9 bases that match TRBD1. Germline assignment: CDR1 ENHRY and CDR2 SYGVKD. V lost 7 bases and J lost 3; bases outside the gene matches: 1. There are 12 residues in the CDR3. As DNA, the CDR3 is TGTGCCATCAAGGGACAGGGCTACGAGCAGTACTTC. It is translated as CAIKGQGYEQYF.

In the case of this clone: At one end the junction does not follow the germline gene, possibly because of a read error. The V call is TRBV28, the J call TRBJ2-7, with 9 nucleotides matching TRBD1. Per the germline V gene, CDR1 is MDHEN and CDR2 is SYDVKM. This CDR3 is 15 amino acids long. CDR3 DNA sequence: TGTGCCAGCAGACAACCCGGGACAGGGTCCTCCGAGCAGTACTTC. It translates to CASRQPGTGSSEQYF.

This chain uses TRBV7-9 with TRBJ2-5, with a possible D match to TRBD1 (5 bases). The CDR3 has 15 residues. V was trimmed by 4 bases and J by 2 bases, leaving 14 bases between them. Germline V gives CDR1 SEHNR, CDR2 FQNEAQ (reference sequence). In nucleotides, the CDR3 is TGTGCCAGCAGCTCAACCCGACAGAAGCAAGAGACCCAGTACTTC. It encodes CASSSTRQKQETQYF.

The chain's CDR3 is CASSLSYEQYF. CDR3 nucleotides: TGTGCCAGCAGTTTGAGCTACGAGCAGTACTTC. The chain joins TRBV27 to TRBJ2-7, with D hard to call. The germline V and J ends were trimmed by 3 bases and 3 bases, with 3 bases remaining between them. Looked up from germline, CDR1 is MNHEY and CDR2 is SMNVEV (reference sequence). The CDR3 runs 11 residues.

V and J are TRBV19 and TRBJ1-2; TRBD1 might be the D (6 bases). Germline loops: CDR1 LNHDA, CDR2 SQIVND (reference sequence). V was trimmed by 3 bases and J by 8 bases, leaving 16 bases between them. This CDR3 has 14 residues. The CDR3 nucleotides read TGTGCCAGTAGTATTTACCAGGGGATTCGAGGCTACACCTTC. It codes for CASSIYQGIRGYTF.

A few counts support this clone. V usage is TRBV7-9 and J usage is TRBJ2-7; the D gene is possibly TRBD1 (6 bases). Germline CDR1 is SEHNR and CDR2 is FQNEAQ (reference sequence). V was clipped by 5 bases and J by 2 bases, with 16 bases between them. This CDR3 region has 15 residues. The CDR3 coding sequence is TGTGCCAGCAGCATACCCTTACAGGGAACCTACGAGCAGTACTTC. This codes for CASSIPLQGTYEQYF.

The J gene is TRBJ2-1, the V gene TRBV2; 7 nucleotides align to TRBD2. Losses at the gene ends were 4 bases for V and 5 bases for J; bases not matched to a gene: 5. The CDR3 is made up of 14 amino acids. Germline-derived CDR1 and CDR2 are SNHLY and FYNNEI. The CDR3 region has the DNA TGTGCCAGCAGTGGTCCGGGAGGCCACAATGAGCAGTTCTTC. This sequence encodes CASSGPGGHNEQFF. Full variable domain (remainder filled in from reference TRBV2 and TRBJ2-1): EPEVTQTPSHQVTQMGQEVILRCVPISNHLYFYWYRQILGQKVEFLVSFYNNEISEKSEIFDDQFSVERPDGSNFTLKIRSTKLEDSAMYFCASSGPGGHNEQFFGPGTRLTVL.

This chain links TRBV4-1 with TRBJ1-4, with TRBD1 matching 7 bases. J was trimmed by 5 bases and V by 2 bases; bases with no gene match: 5. This CDR3 region has 15 residues. Germline V gives CDR1 MGHRA, CDR2 YSYEKL. DNA for the CDR3: TGCGCCAGCAGCCAAACAGGGGTCCCCAATGAAAAACTGTTTTTT. It encodes CASSQTGVPNEKLFF.

The V gene is TRBV27, the J gene TRBJ1-2, with TRBD1 identical over 11 bases. The trim removed 6 bases at V and 4 bases at J, leaving 10 bases unmatched. The germline CDR1 and CDR2 sequences are MNHEY and SMNVEV (reference sequence). This CDR3 is 16 amino acids long. CDR3 in DNA: TGTGCCAGCAGCCGAGGACAGGGGGCGCGATCCTATGGCTACACCTTC. It translates to CASSRGQGARSYGYTF.

The CDR3 nucleotides are TGTGCCAGCACCACCAGGGGTGAAAAACTGTTTTTT. Translated, it gives CASTTRGEKLFF. The chain has TRBV28 and TRBJ1-4; D is perhaps TRBD1 (6 bases). Trimming took off 7 bases at V and 7 bases at J, with 10 bases between the two ends. CDR3 length: 12 amino acids. CDR1 and CDR2 (germline): MDHEN, SYDVKM.